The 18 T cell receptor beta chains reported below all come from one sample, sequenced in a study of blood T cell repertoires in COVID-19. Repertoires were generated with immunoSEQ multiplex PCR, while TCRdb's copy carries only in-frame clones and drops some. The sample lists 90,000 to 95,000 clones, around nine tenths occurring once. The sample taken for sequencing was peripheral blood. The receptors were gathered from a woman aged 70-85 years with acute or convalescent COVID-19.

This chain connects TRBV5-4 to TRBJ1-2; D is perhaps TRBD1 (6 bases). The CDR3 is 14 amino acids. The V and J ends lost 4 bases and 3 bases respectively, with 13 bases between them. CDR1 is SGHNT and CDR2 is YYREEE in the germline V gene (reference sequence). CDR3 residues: CASSTIGQHYGYTF. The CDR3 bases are TGTGCCAGCAGCACCATAGGACAGCACTATGGCTACACCTTC. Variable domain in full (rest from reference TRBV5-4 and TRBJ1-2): ETGVTQSPTHLIKTRGQQVTLRCSSQSGHNTVSWYQQALGQGPQFIFQYYREEENGRGNFPPRFSGLQFPNYSSELNVNALELDDSALYLCASSTIGQHYGYTFGSGTRLTVV.

CDR3 nucleotides: TGTGCCAGCAGTGCCCTGGGAGATCATGGCTACACCTTC. Amino acids: CASSALGDHGYTF. J is TRBJ1-2 and V is TRBV27; no clear D. The ends were cut back, 5 bases at V and 6 bases at J, with 13 bases in the middle. This CDR3 comprises 13 residues. Germline V gene lookup returns CDR1 MNHEY and CDR2 SMNVEV (reference sequence).

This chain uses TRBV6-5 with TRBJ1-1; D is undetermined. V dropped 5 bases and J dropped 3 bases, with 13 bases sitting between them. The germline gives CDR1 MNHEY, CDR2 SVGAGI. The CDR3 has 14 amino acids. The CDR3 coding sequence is TGTGCCAGCAGTAGTGGAGGGTTCTACACTGAAGCTTTCTTT. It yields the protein CASSSGGFYTEAFF.

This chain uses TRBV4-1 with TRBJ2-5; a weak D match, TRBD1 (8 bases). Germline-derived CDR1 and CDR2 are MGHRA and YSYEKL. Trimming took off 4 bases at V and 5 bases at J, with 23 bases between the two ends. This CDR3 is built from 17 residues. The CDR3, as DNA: TGCGCCAGCAGCCTAAAGCTACCAGACAGGGGAGGGGAGACCCAGTACTTC. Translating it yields CASSLKLPDRGGETQYF.

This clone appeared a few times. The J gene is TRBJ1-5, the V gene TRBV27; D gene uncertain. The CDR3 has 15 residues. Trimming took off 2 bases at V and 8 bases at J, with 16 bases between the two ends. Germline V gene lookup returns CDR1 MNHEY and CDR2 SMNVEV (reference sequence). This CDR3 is CASSLSAWSGEPQHF. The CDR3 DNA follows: TGTGCCAGCAGTTTAAGTGCCTGGTCCGGGGAGCCCCAGCATTTT.

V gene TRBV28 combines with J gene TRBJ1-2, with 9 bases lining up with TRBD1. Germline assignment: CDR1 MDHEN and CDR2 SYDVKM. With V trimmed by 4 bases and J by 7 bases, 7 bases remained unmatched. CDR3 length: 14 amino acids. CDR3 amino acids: CASSSQRQGGGYTF. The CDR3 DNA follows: TGTGCCAGCAGTTCCCAACGACAGGGGGGTGGCTACACCTTC.

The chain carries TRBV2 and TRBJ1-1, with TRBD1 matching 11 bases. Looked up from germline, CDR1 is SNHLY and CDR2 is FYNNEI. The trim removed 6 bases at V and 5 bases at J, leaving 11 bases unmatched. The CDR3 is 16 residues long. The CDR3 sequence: CASSEPRDRGDTEAFF. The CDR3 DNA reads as TGTGCCAGCAGCGAACCCCGGGACAGGGGGGATACTGAAGCTTTCTTT.

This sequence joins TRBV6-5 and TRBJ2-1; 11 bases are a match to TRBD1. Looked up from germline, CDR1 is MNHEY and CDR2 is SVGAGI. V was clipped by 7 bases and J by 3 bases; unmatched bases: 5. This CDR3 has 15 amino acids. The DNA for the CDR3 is TGTGCCAGCAACTCCGGGACAGGGGGCTACAATGAGCAGTTCTTC. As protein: CASNSGTGGYNEQFF.

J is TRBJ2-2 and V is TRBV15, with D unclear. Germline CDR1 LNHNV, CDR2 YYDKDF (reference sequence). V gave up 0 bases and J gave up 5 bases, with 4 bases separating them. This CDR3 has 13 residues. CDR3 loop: CATSRDFTGELFF. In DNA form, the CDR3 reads TGTGCCACCAGCAGAGACTTTACCGGGGAGCTGTTTTTT.

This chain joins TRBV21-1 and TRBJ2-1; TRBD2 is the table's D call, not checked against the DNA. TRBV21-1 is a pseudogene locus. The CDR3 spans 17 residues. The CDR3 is CASSLTWEGEESNEQFF. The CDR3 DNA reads TGTGCCAGCAGCCTAACCTGGGAGGGGGAGGAAAGCAATGAGCAGTTCTTC.

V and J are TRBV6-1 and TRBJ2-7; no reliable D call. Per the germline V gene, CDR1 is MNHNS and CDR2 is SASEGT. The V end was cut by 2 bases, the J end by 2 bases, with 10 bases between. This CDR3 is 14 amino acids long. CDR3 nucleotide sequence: TGTGCCAGCAGTGAACTCACAGCCGCCTACGAGCAGTACTTC. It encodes CASSELTAAYEQYF.

CDR3 in DNA: TGTGCCTGGAGTGCACCTTTTGTCGTCTCGAGAAACTATGGCTACACCTTC. Residues: CAWSAPFVVSRNYGYTF. The rearrangement links TRBV30 to TRBJ1-2, with D unclear. V lost 1 base and J 2 bases, leaving 20 bases between the germline ends. The CDR3 sequence is 17 residues long. The V gene's germline CDR1 is GTSNPN and CDR2 SVGIG (reference sequence).

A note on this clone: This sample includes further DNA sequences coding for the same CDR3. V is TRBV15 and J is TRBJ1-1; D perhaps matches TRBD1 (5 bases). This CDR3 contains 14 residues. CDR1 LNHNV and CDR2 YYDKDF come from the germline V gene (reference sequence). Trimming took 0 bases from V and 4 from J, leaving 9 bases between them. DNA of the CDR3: TGTGCCACCAGCAGAGACAGGGCTCGCACTGAAGCTTTCTTT. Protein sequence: CATSRDRARTEAFF. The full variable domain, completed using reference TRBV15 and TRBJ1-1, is DAMVIQNPRYQVTQFGKPVTLSCSQTLNHNVMYWYQQKSSQAPKLLFHYYDKDFNNEADTPDNFQSRRPNTSFCFLDIRSPGLGDTAMYLCATSRDRARTEAFFGQGTRLTVV.

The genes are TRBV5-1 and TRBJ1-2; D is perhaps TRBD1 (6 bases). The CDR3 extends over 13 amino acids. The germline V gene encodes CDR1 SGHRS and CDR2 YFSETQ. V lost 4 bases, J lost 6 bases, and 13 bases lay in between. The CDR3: CASSTAWTDGYTF. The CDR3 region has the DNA TGCGCCAGCAGCACGGCTTGGACAGATGGCTACACCTTC. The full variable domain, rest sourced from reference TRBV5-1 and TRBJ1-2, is KAGVTQTPRYLIKTRGQQVTLSCSPISGHRSVSWYQQTPGQGLQFLFEYFSETQRNKGNFPGRFSGRQFSNSRSEMNVSTLELGDSALYLCASSTAWTDGYTFGSGTRLTVV.

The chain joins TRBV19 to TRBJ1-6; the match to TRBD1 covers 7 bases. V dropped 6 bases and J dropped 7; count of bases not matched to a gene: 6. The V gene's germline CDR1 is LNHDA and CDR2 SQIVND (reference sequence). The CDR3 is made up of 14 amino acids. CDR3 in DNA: TGTGCCAGTAGGACCGGGACAGAGAATTCACCCCTCCACTTT. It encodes CASRTGTENSPLHF.

This chain's CDR3 is CASSPPRTASGANVLTF. CDR3 in DNA: TGTGCCAGCTCACCACCACGGACAGCCTCTGGGGCCAACGTCCTGACTTTC. The chain recombines TRBV18 with TRBJ2-6; weak D call: TRBD1 (6 bases). This CDR3 has 17 residues. Deletions cut 0 bases from V and 0 bases from J, with 9 bases between. CDR1 KGHSH and CDR2 LQKENI come from the germline V gene.

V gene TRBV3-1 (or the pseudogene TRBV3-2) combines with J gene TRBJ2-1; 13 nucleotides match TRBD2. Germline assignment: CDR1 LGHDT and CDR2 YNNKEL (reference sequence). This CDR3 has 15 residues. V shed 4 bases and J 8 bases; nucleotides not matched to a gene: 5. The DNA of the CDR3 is TGTGCCAGCAGCCGAGGACTAGCGGGAGTCCATGAGCAGTTCTTC. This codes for CASSRGLAGVHEQFF.

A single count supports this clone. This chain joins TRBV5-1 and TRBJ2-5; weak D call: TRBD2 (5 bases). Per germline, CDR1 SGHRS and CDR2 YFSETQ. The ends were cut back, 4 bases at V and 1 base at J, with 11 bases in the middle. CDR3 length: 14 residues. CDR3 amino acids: CASSHGESQETQYF. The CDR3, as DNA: TGCGCCAGCAGCCACGGGGAATCCCAAGAGACCCAGTACTTC.